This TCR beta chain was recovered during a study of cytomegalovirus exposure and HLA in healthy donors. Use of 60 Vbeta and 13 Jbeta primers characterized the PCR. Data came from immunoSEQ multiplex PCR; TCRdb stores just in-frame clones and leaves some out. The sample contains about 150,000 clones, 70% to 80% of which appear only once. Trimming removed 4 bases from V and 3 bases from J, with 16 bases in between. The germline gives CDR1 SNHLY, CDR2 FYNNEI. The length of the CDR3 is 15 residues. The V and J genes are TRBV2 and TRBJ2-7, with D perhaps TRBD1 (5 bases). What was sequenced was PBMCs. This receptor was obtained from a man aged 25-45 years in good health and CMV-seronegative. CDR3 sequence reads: CASSVPAGPNYEQYF. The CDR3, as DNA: TGTGCCAGCAGTGTTCCCGCAGGGCCCAACTACGAGCAGTACTTC.